Shown below are 28 T cell receptor beta chains from a single sample sequenced in a study of a mutant IDH1 vaccine in newly diagnosed glioma. Time point specified: week 5, during vaccination. Each vaccine dose was 300 ug of mutant IDH1 20-mer peptide, with topical imiquimod. Their antigen targets remain unknown. This table comes from immunoSEQ multiplex PCR, and its TCRdb copy is limited to in-frame clones, with some not included. The sample includes around 49,000 clones, around 80% of them seen just once. Sequencing used PBMCs, obtained from a glioma patient whose treatment included an IDH1 peptide vaccine. The receptors derive from a man aged 45 to 65 with glioma.

The chain has TRBV5-1 and TRBJ2-1, with a tentative D call TRBD1 (6 bases). The V and J ends lost 0 bases and 2 bases respectively, with 9 bases between them. The V gene's germline CDR1 is SGHRS and CDR2 YFSETQ. CDR3 length: 15 amino acids. CDR3 DNA sequence: TGCGCCAGCAGCTTGGGAGGACAGACCTACAATGAGCAGTTCTTC. Its translation: CASSLGGQTYNEQFF.

The CDR3 spells CASSLRETMNKQFF. For the CDR3, the DNA is TGTGCCAGCAGTTTAAGGGAGACAATGAATAAGCAGTTCTTC. The chain has TRBV6-5 and TRBJ2-1; possibly TRBD2 for D (5 bases). Germline V CDR1 and CDR2: MNHEY, SVGAGI. There are 14 residues in the CDR3. V dropped 4 bases and J dropped 11 bases, with 18 bases sitting between them.

The chain carries TRBV4-1 and TRBJ1-1; weak D call: TRBD1 (6 bases). This CDR3 has 16 residues. The germline V gene has CDR1 MGHRA and CDR2 YSYEKL. The germline V and J ends were trimmed by 4 bases and 0 bases, with 15 bases remaining between them. CDR3 region: CASSRNGGGLNTEAFF. CDR3 DNA: TGCGCCAGCAGCCGGAATGGGGGGGGGCTGAACACTGAAGCTTTCTTT.

The gene calls are TRBV6-4 and TRBJ2-5; D is possibly TRBD1 (5 bases). V lost 4 bases and J lost 3, with 6 bases in between. The CDR3 runs to 12 residues. Germline loops: CDR1 MRHNA, CDR2 SNTAGT. The CDR3 sequence is CASSVREETQYF. The CDR3 DNA sequence: TGTGCCAGCAGTGTCAGGGAAGAGACCCAGTACTTC.

Only one count was recorded for this clone. This chain uses TRBV6-5 with TRBJ2-7; TRBD1 agrees at 7 bases. V shed 5 bases and J 7 bases; nucleotides not matched to a gene: 11. The CDR3 loop spans 14 amino acids. Looked up from germline, CDR1 is MNHEY and CDR2 is SVGAGI. CDR3 DNA: TGTGCCAGCAGTCGGAAAGGGGGCGGATGGGAGCAGTACTTC. Residues: CASSRKGGGWEQYF.

The genes are TRBV7-2 and TRBJ1-4, with D unresolved. The CDR3 has 12 amino acids. V was cut by 5 bases and J by 8 bases, with 9 bases left in between. Germline V gives CDR1 SGHTA, CDR2 FQGNSA. The CDR3 is CASSPTDEKLFF. The CDR3 bases are TGTGCCAGCAGCCCCACAGACGAAAAACTGTTTTTT.

The J gene is TRBJ1-1, the V gene TRBV5-6, with D perhaps matching TRBD1 (5 bases). This CDR3 comprises 13 residues. The germline V gene encodes CDR1 SGHDT and CDR2 YYEEEE. V lost 0 bases, J lost 10 bases, and 13 bases lay in between. This chain's CDR3 is CASSLVDGAGAFF. CDR3 DNA: TGTGCCAGCAGCTTGGTAGACGGGGCTGGAGCTTTCTTT.

V is TRBV6-6 and J is TRBJ1-4, with 9 bases that match TRBD1. The CDR3 totals 13 residues. Germline V gives CDR1 MNHNY, CDR2 SVGAGI (reference sequence). Trimming took 7 bases from V and 7 from J; bases not matched to a gene: 4. CDR3 sequence reads: CASKRQGVEKLFF. CDR3 sequence (DNA): TGTGCCAGCAAAAGACAGGGGGTTGAAAAACTGTTTTTT.

The chain combines TRBV29-1 with TRBJ1-2; D may be TRBD1 (5 bases). V gave up 2 bases and J gave up 4 bases, with 8 bases separating them. Germline CDR1 reads SQVTM; CDR2 reads ANQGSEA. This CDR3 contains 12 residues. CDR3 sequence (DNA): TGCAGCGTTGAAAACGGGGGCTATGGCTACACCTTC. Its translation is CSVENGGYGYTF.

This clone appeared a few times. The chain recombines TRBV5-8 with TRBJ2-1, with D uncertain. This CDR3 has 13 residues. Trimming took 2 bases from V and 7 from J, leaving 10 bases between them. Germline lookup yields CDR1 SGHTS and CDR2 YDEGEE. CDR3 sequence: CASSLMGENEQFF. The CDR3 DNA is TGTGCCAGCAGCTTAATGGGCGAGAATGAGCAGTTCTTC.

V is TRBV11-3 and J is TRBJ2-1; 9 positions match TRBD1. The CDR3 totals 16 residues. The V gene end was trimmed by 4 bases and the J gene end by 4 bases; junction bases not matched to a gene: 8. Per germline, CDR1 SGHNT and CDR2 YENEEA. Written as DNA, the CDR3 is TGTGCCAGCAGCTCCCCAACCGGGACAGGGTACAATGAGCAGTTCTTC. This codes for CASSSPTGTGYNEQFF.

The J gene is TRBJ1-1, the V gene TRBV19; the D is unclear. CDR1 LNHDA and CDR2 SQIVND come from the germline V gene (reference sequence). The CDR3 has 14 amino acids. V lost 2 bases, J lost 0 bases, and 7 bases lay in between. The CDR3 region is CASSISSLNTEAFF. Here the CDR3 DNA reads TGTGCCAGTAGTATATCCTCGTTGAACACTGAAGCTTTCTTT.

This clone counts as medium-sized. V gene TRBV27 combines with J gene TRBJ2-7, with a possible D match to TRBD2 (6 bases). Trimming left V 2 bases short and J 5 bases short, with 10 bases between. The CDR3 sequence is 13 residues long. The V gene's germline CDR1 is MNHEY and CDR2 SMNVEV (reference sequence). For the CDR3, the DNA is TGTGCCAGCAGTTTAGGGGGGTCCGACGAGCAGTACTTC. It specifies CASSLGGSDEQYF.

This rearrangement joins TRBV18 to TRBJ2-5, with TRBD2 as a possible D gene (6 bases). The CDR3 runs 15 residues. CDR1 KGHSH and CDR2 LQKENI come from the germline V gene. Trimming took 2 bases from V and 5 from J, leaving 15 bases between them. The CDR3 DNA reads TGTGCCAGCTCACCAGCCGGACTTCGGGGGGAGACCCAGTACTTC. Translating it yields CASSPAGLRGETQYF.

The V and J genes are TRBV7-9 and TRBJ1-1; the match to TRBD1 covers 11 bases. Trimming cost V 1 base and J 1 base; bases outside gene matches: 5. Looked up from germline, CDR1 is SEHNR and CDR2 is FQNEAQ (reference sequence). CDR3 size: 17 residues. Here the CDR3 DNA reads TGTGCCAGCAGCTTAGGGACAGGGGGCTTAAGGAACACTGAAGCTTTCTTT. Amino acids: CASSLGTGGLRNTEAFF.

The rearrangement joins TRBV5-1 to TRBJ2-5; D may match TRBD1 or TRBD2 (5 bases each). With 5 bases removed from V and 2 bases from J, the gap between germline ends came to 7 bases. The CDR3 spans 12 residues. Looked up from germline, CDR1 is SGHRS and CDR2 is YFSETQ. CDR3 amino acids: CASRGPQETQYF. The DNA of the CDR3 is TGCGCCAGCAGGGGACCTCAAGAGACCCAGTACTTC.

This rearrangement joins TRBV13 to TRBJ1-4; the D gene is possibly TRBD1 (6 bases). The V gene lost 3 bases and the J gene lost 8 bases, with 13 bases spanning the gap. The CDR3 extends over 14 amino acids. The germline CDR1 and CDR2 sequences are PRHDT and FYEKMQ (reference sequence). The CDR3 loop is CASSFGQISEKLFF. The DNA for the CDR3 is TGTGCCAGCAGCTTCGGACAGATCAGCGAAAAACTGTTTTTT.

This clone was observed a few times. The CDR3 region is CSASTGEGTEAFF. The CDR3 DNA reads as TGCAGCGCATCGACAGGGGAGGGCACTGAAGCTTTCTTT. The V and J genes are TRBV29-1 and TRBJ1-1, with TRBD1 matching over 8 bases. Trimming cost V 7 bases and J 4 bases; bases outside gene matches: 8. This CDR3 is 13 amino acids long. Germline V gives CDR1 SQVTM, CDR2 ANQGSEA.

This chain connects TRBV5-4 to TRBJ2-7, with 9 bases matching TRBD1. The junction had 4 bases not matched to a gene; V was cut back by 1 base and J by 8 bases. Germline V gene data show CDR1 as SGHNT and CDR2 as YYREEE (reference sequence). This CDR3 spans 13 amino acids. The CDR3 DNA follows: TGTGCCAGCAGCTTGACAGGGGGCGACCAGCAGTACTTC. Amino acids: CASSLTGGDQQYF.

The V call is TRBV7-8, the J call TRBJ1-4; D gene ambiguous. The germline CDR1 and CDR2 sequences are SGHVS and FQNEAQ. The CDR3 consists of 14 residues. Trimming took off 5 bases at V and 6 bases at J, with 13 bases between the two ends. CDR3 sequence (DNA): TGTGCCAGCAGCCGGCATACAAGGGATGAAAAACTGTTTTTT. This gives the protein CASSRHTRDEKLFF.

This chain joins TRBV4-1 and TRBJ2-1, with no clear D. This CDR3 is built from 14 residues. The V gene lost 2 bases and the J gene lost 3 bases, with 8 bases spanning the gap. Germline V gene lookup returns CDR1 MGHRA and CDR2 YSYEKL. The CDR3 sequence: CASSQQQIYNEQFF. The CDR3 nucleotides read TGCGCCAGCAGCCAACAACAGATCTACAATGAGCAGTTCTTC.

This chain uses TRBV29-1 with TRBJ1-3; tentative D call: TRBD1 (5 bases). V gave up 7 bases and J gave up 4 bases, with 11 bases separating them. Germline V gene lookup returns CDR1 SQVTM and CDR2 ANQGSEA. The CDR3 is 12 amino acids. The CDR3 region is CSASGSGNTIYF. The CDR3 coding sequence is TGCAGCGCTTCAGGGTCGGGAAACACCATATATTTT. The full variable domain, in which reference TRBV29-1 and TRBJ1-3 provide the parts outside the CDR3, is SAVISQKPSRDICQRGTSLTIQCQVDSQVTMMFWYRQQPGQSLTLIATANQGSEATYESGFVIDKFPISRPNLTFSTLTVSNMSPEDSSIYLCSASGSGNTIYFGEGSWLTVV.

The chain joins TRBV30 to TRBJ1-2; D uncertain. The CDR3 contains 11 residues. Between the trimmed V and J ends, which lost 5 bases and 0 bases, there was a span of 4 bases. Germline assignment: CDR1 GTSNPN and CDR2 SVGIG (reference sequence). CDR3 in amino acids: CAWSSNYGYTF. CDR3 DNA sequence: TGTGCCTGGTCCTCTAACTATGGCTACACCTTC.

The J gene is TRBJ1-5, the V gene TRBV6-5; TRBD1 matches 9 bases. Germline CDR1 reads MNHEY; CDR2 reads SVGAGI. Trimming removed 5 bases from V and 2 bases from J; junction bases left unmatched: 1. This CDR3 contains 14 residues. CDR3 DNA: TGTGCCAGCAGTGACAGGGGGGGCAATCAGCCCCAGCATTTT. It translates to CASSDRGGNQPQHF.

V usage is TRBV29-1 and J usage is TRBJ1-1; 10 positions agree with TRBD1. J gave up 7 bases and V 0 bases, and 11 bases lay outside the gene matches. Per germline, CDR1 SQVTM and CDR2 ANQGSEA. This CDR3 has 16 residues. Here the CDR3 DNA reads TGCAGCGTTGAAGATCATCGGGACAGGGGACTCTTTGAAGCTTTCTTT. Translation: CSVEDHRDRGLFEAFF. Full variable domain (rest looked up from reference TRBV29-1 and TRBJ1-1): SAVISQKPSRDICQRGTSLTIQCQVDSQVTMMFWYRQQPGQSLTLIATANQGSEATYESGFVIDKFPISRPNLTFSTLTVSNMSPEDSSIYLCSVEDHRDRGLFEAFFGQGTRLTVV.

This chain connects TRBV27 to TRBJ2-3; TRBD2 aligns across 8 bases. The CDR3 contains 15 residues. The germline V gene has CDR1 MNHEY and CDR2 SMNVEV (reference sequence). V trimming: 5 bases; J trimming: 3 bases; junction bases outside the gene matches: 7. The CDR3 loop is CASSPQRGLTDTQYF. The CDR3 nucleotides read TGTGCCAGCAGTCCCCAGCGGGGGCTTACAGATACGCAGTATTTT.

V gene TRBV6-1 combines with J gene TRBJ1-2; D remains unclear. The CDR3 is 13 amino acids. Trimming pared 4 bases from V and 3 bases from J, leaving 9 bases between. Germline CDR1 and CDR2: MNHNS and SASEGT. The CDR3, as DNA: TGTGCCAGCAGTGTTGGCGTTGACTATGGCTACACCTTC. It translates to CASSVGVDYGYTF.

The J gene is TRBJ1-1, the V gene TRBV28; a weak D match, TRBD1 (5 bases). Trimming stripped 0 bases from V and 6 bases from J, with 11 bases between. Germline V lookup: CDR1 MDHEN, CDR2 SYDVKM. CDR3 size: 14 residues. In DNA, the CDR3 is TGTGCCAGCAGTTTATGGGGGGACCATGCTGAAGCTTTCTTT. It codes for CASSLWGDHAEAFF.